Below, 24 T cell receptor beta chains from the same sample are listed, as sequenced in a study of identical twins. TCRdb analysed the 5' RACE reads with MiXCR anew, one entry per CDR3 protein. This sample yields 1.5 million or so distinct CDR3 sequences, of which around 33% are seen a single time; 0.25% to 0.3% belongs to the top ten. Source material: cord blood. These receptors were collected from a newborn girl in good health.

The chain links TRBV20-1 to TRBJ1-2; D call uncertain. V was cut by 1 base and J by 4 bases, with 22 bases left in between. This CDR3 has 17 residues. CDR1 is DFQATT, CDR2 SNEGSKA, per germline (reference sequence). DNA of the CDR3: TGCAGTGCTAGAGGGGGTCAACGGCGGGAGTTTGGCTATGGCTACACCTTC. Protein product: CSARGGQRREFGYGYTF.

This clonotype turned up a few times. The chain is built from TRBV5-1 and TRBJ1-3; D is undetermined. This CDR3 comprises 15 residues. Trimming took off 0 bases at V and 0 bases at J, with 7 bases between the two ends. The V gene's germline CDR1 is SGHRS and CDR2 YFSETQ. CDR3 nucleotide sequence: TGCGCCAGCAGCTTGGGGTCCAGCTCTGGAAACACCATATATTTT. Translation gives CASSLGSSSGNTIYF. Full variable domain (missing parts from reference TRBV5-1 and TRBJ1-3): KAGVTQTPRYLIKTRGQQVTLSCSPISGHRSVSWYQQTPGQGLQFLFEYFSETQRNKGNFPGRFSGRQFSNSRSEMNVSTLELGDSALYLCASSLGSSSGNTIYFGEGSWLTVV.

The CDR3 protein is CASSYAGWGAGGINEQFF. In DNA, the CDR3 is TGTGCCAGCAGTTACGCAGGTTGGGGAGCAGGAGGGATCAATGAGCAGTTCTTC. The rearrangement links TRBV28 to TRBJ2-1; maybe TRBD2 (6 bases). CDR1 is MDHEN and CDR2 is SYDVKM in the germline V gene. The CDR3 has 18 amino acids. Between the trimmed V and J ends, which lost 4 bases and 6 bases, there was a span of 25 bases.

This clonotype has a count of ten or more. The rearrangement uses TRBV11-2 and TRBJ2-7; 9 nucleotides agree with TRBD2. V was pared by 1 base and J by 5 bases, with 0 bases of the junction left unmatched. The germline V gene encodes CDR1 SGHAT and CDR2 FQNNGV. This CDR3 is built from 13 residues. CDR3 DNA sequence: TGTGCCAGCAGCTTAGTAGCGGGGGACGAGCAGTACTTC. Residues: CASSLVAGDEQYF.

The rearrangement links TRBV12-3 or TRBV12-4 to TRBJ2-3; 7 bases line up with TRBD2. This CDR3 is built from 15 residues. J lost 6 bases, V lost 1 base, and 7 bases had no gene match. For the CDR3, the DNA is TGTGCCAGCAGTTTAGGGCTAGCGGCTTTGGATACGCAGTATTTT. It is translated as CASSLGLAALDTQYF.

This clonotype showed up many times. The chain links TRBV6-6 to TRBJ1-2, with a tentative D call TRBD1 (5 bases). The germline V gene has CDR1 MNHNY and CDR2 SVGAGI (reference sequence). This CDR3 contains 16 residues. Trimming cost V 7 bases and J 4 bases, with 22 bases left between them. CDR3 in amino acids: CASTNRQPNDLYGYTF. In DNA form, the CDR3 reads TGTGCCAGCACCAACCGACAGCCTAACGATCTCTATGGCTACACCTTC.

Details on this clonotype: This could be a read error, since a much larger clone is one nucleotide away. This chain joins TRBV7-6 and TRBJ2-5; D gene ambiguous. The J call is uncertain, as TRBJ2-1 better fits the DNA end. This CDR3 has 15 residues. Per germline, CDR1 SGHVS and CDR2 FNYEAQ. The CDR3 sequence: CASSLYGATKETQFF. CDR3 nucleotides: TGTGCCAGCAGCTTATATGGAGCCACAAAAGAGACCCAGTTCTTC.

The V and J genes are TRBV5-1 and TRBJ2-1; TRBD2 matches 9 bases. The ends lost 6 bases at V and 5 bases at J; junction bases unmatched: 9. This CDR3 region has 15 residues. Germline-derived CDR1 and CDR2 are SGHRS and YFSETQ. CDR3 in amino acids: CASNSGTSTNNEQFF. The CDR3 DNA reads TGCGCCAGCAACTCCGGGACTAGCACCAACAATGAGCAGTTCTTC.

The sample holds many counts of this clonotype. V gene TRBV7-9 combines with J gene TRBJ2-3, with a tentative D call TRBD2 (5 bases). The CDR3 is made up of 18 amino acids. Trimming removed 1 base from V and 6 bases from J, with 23 bases in between. Germline V gene lookup returns CDR1 SEHNR and CDR2 FQNEAQ (reference sequence). The CDR3 bases are TGTGCCAGCAGCTTAGTCCATCTTGGAGGAATTAAATCGGATACGCAGTATTTT. Encoded protein: CASSLVHLGGIKSDTQYF. Full variable domain (outside the CDR3, taken from reference TRBV7-9 and TRBJ2-3): DTGVSQNPRHKITKRGQNVTFRCDPISEHNRLYWYRQTLGQGPEFLTYFQNEAQLEKSRLLSDRFSAERPKGSFSTLEIQRTEQGDSAMYLCASSLVHLGGIKSDTQYFGPGTRLTVL.

The chain combines TRBV21-1 with TRBJ1-5; the table calls TRBD1, which could not be checked here. TRBV21-1 is a pseudogene locus. The CDR3 sequence is 19 residues long. CDR3 DNA: TGTGCCAGCAGCATCCCCGGGACAGGGAGGTGGAATAGCAATCAGCCCCAGCATTTT. This codes for CASSIPGTGRWNSNQPQHF.

This clonotype has only a few counts. The chain carries TRBV27 and TRBJ1-2; tentative D call: TRBD1 (6 bases). The length of the CDR3 is 15 residues. Germline-derived CDR1 and CDR2 are MNHEY and SMNVEV (reference sequence). V lost 4 bases, J lost 2 bases, and 14 bases lay in between. CDR3 residues: CASSSLQGLNYGYTF. The CDR3 DNA reads as TGTGCCAGCAGTTCACTACAGGGCCTCAACTATGGCTACACCTTC.

In this sample, this clonotype turned up a few times. This rearrangement joins TRBV9 to TRBJ2-2, with D possibly being TRBD1 (6 bases). The germline gives CDR1 SGDLS, CDR2 YYNGEE. V was shortened by 2 bases and J by 1 base, with 12 bases between the two germline ends. The CDR3 has 16 amino acids. This CDR3 reads CASSVRMTGNTGELFF. The CDR3 DNA sequence: TGTGCCAGCAGCGTCCGAATGACAGGGAACACCGGGGAGCTGTTTTTT.

This clonotype was seen ten or more times. The rearrangement uses TRBV29-1 and TRBJ2-7; TRBD1 might be the D (5 bases). The CDR3 is 11 residues long. The germline V gene has CDR1 SQVTM and CDR2 ANQGSEA. The V end lost 4 bases, the J end lost 6 bases, and 10 bases lay between the germline ends. The CDR3 nucleotides are TGCAGCGTTGCAACAGGCCCCGAGCAGTACTTC. Encoded protein: CSVATGPEQYF.

This chain links TRBV29-1 with TRBJ2-5; D unresolved. The end of the DNA fits TRBJ2-1 better, so the J call may be wrong. CDR3 length: 11 residues. Germline CDR1 is SQVTM and CDR2 is ANQGSEA. CDR3 sequence reads: CSVAPQETQFF. DNA for the CDR3: TGCAGCGTTGCGCCCCAAGAGACCCAGTTCTTC.

The rearrangement links TRBV15 to TRBJ2-1; 8 nucleotides agree with TRBD1. The CDR3 sequence is 15 residues long. Trimming at V came to 1 base and at J to 9 bases, leaving 8 bases not matched to a gene. CDR1 LNHNV and CDR2 YYDKDF come from the germline V gene (reference sequence). The CDR3: CATSRAITTGGEQFF. CDR3 coding DNA: TGTGCCACCAGCAGAGCCATAACAACAGGGGGTGAGCAGTTCTTC.

V and J are TRBV10-3 and TRBJ1-2, with unresolved D. Looked up from germline, CDR1 is ENHRY and CDR2 is SYGVKD. This CDR3 is built from 12 residues. Trimming removed 0 bases at V and 8 bases at J, with 7 bases between. The CDR3 reads CAISESTWGYTF. CDR3 in DNA: TGTGCCATCAGTGAGTCGACGTGGGGCTACACCTTC.

This chain uses TRBV20-1 with TRBJ1-2; D possibly corresponds to TRBD1 (5 bases). The V gene's germline CDR1 is DFQATT and CDR2 SNEGSKA (reference sequence). The CDR3 length is 15 residues. This CDR3 is CNATRPGGGNYGYTF. The CDR3 DNA sequence: TGCAATGCGACCAGGCCGGGGGGTGGAAACTATGGCTACACCTTC.

With respect to this clonotype: A read error may be the cause here, since a much bigger clone is one base away. The chain couples TRBV14 to TRBJ2-5, with D possibly matching TRBD2 (5 bases). Germline CDR1 is SGHDN and CDR2 is FVKESK. The CDR3 contains 16 residues. Trimming stripped 0 bases from V and 11 bases from J, with 22 bases between. Here the CDR3 DNA reads TGTGCCAGCAGCCAAGATCTCGCTAGCTCCTACAATGAGCAGTACTTC. Amino acid sequence: CASSQDLASSYNEQYF.

In DNA, the CDR3 is TGTGCCAGCAGTTACAGGGAGATTCAGCCCCAGCATTTT. Its protein product is CASSYREIQPQHF. This chain joins TRBV6-6 and TRBJ1-5; D is undetermined. The CDR3 sequence is 13 residues long. Germline loops: CDR1 MNHNY, CDR2 SVGAGI (reference sequence). Between the trimmed V and J ends, which lost 2 bases and 6 bases, there was a span of 8 bases.

The chain carries TRBV29-1 and TRBJ1-2, with D hard to call. Germline CDR1 is SQVTM and CDR2 is ANQGSEA. This CDR3 is 11 amino acids long. V lost 7 bases and J lost 2, with 8 bases in between. CDR3 sequence reads: CSALLNYGYTF. Written as DNA, the CDR3 is TGCAGCGCCTTATTAAACTATGGCTACACCTTC.

The chain carries TRBV29-1 and TRBJ2-7; TRBD1 agrees at 7 bases. The CDR3 extends over 15 amino acids. Germline loops: CDR1 SQVTM, CDR2 ANQGSEA. Trimming at V came to 6 bases and at J to 3 bases, leaving 14 bases not matched to a gene. Written as DNA, the CDR3 is TGCAGCGTAAAAGGAAGCAGGGGGTCCCTCTACGAGCAGTACTTC. This gives the protein CSVKGSRGSLYEQYF.

The rearrangement links TRBV20-1 to TRBJ2-3, with TRBD2 matching over 12 bases. With 6 bases clipped from V and 4 bases from J, the junction kept 8 bases outside the gene matches. This CDR3 comprises 15 residues. CDR1 DFQATT and CDR2 SNEGSKA come from the germline V gene (reference sequence). CDR3: CSAHSSGGDSDTQYF. CDR3 in DNA: TGCAGTGCACATTCTAGCGGGGGGGACTCAGATACGCAGTATTTT.

This CDR3 is CASSLLPSLDNEQFF. The CDR3, as DNA: TGTGCCAGCAGCTTATTGCCTAGTCTAGACAATGAGCAGTTCTTC. The chain combines TRBV7-6 with TRBJ2-1; the D is unclear. Germline assignment: CDR1 SGHVS and CDR2 FNYEAQ. The CDR3 is made up of 15 amino acids. The V end lost 2 bases, the J end lost 5 bases, and 13 bases lay between the germline ends.

This clonotype was found a few times. J is TRBJ2-7 and V is TRBV4-1, with D perhaps TRBD2 (5 bases). Trimming took 0 bases from V and 2 from J, leaving 14 bases between them. The CDR3 covers 16 residues. CDR1 and CDR2 (germline): MGHRA, YSYEKL. This chain's CDR3 is CASSQDRIGKPYEQYF. The CDR3 DNA reads TGCGCCAGCAGCCAAGATAGGATCGGGAAACCCTACGAGCAGTACTTC.